This T cell receptor beta chain was sequenced during a study of Ad26.COV2.S vaccination and SARS-CoV-2 variants. For the study at large: Trial arm assignment for the donor was COV1001 Ad26.COV2.S. The authors gave Ad26.COV2.S intramuscularly, either once or twice 56 days apart.

The treatment is: about 20 received Ad26.COV2.S at low or high dose, single or two shots; 5 received placebo; per-sample allocation not given. After the first vaccine or placebo injection, samples were drawn on day 63. Boston hosted the donor, who was an adult aged 18-55 years. The table lists this clone with a few counts. Its antigen remains unidentified. V trimming: 1 base; J trimming: 0 bases; junction bases outside the gene matches: 1. The CDR3 is made up of 14 amino acids. CDR1 is SGHDT, CDR2 YYEEEE, per germline. The data were produced by immunoSEQ multiplex PCR, yet TCRdb's version contains in-frame clones alone and is incomplete. The data contain roughly 410,000 clones, roughly 85% of them singletons. Study observations and caveats: There was a possibility that the TCR breadth and depth analyses underestimated total T cell responses.

The sequence derives from a person between 18 and 60 years old who received the Ad26.COV2.S COVID-19 vaccine or a placebo. Sequenced material: peripheral blood, taken in a trial of Ad26.COV2.S vaccine versus placebo. The chain joins TRBV5-6 to TRBJ2-7; 7 bases fit TRBD1. This CDR3 reads CASSLTGVSYEQYF. The CDR3, as DNA: TGTGCCAGCAGCTTGACAGGGGTCTCCTACGAGCAGTACTTC.